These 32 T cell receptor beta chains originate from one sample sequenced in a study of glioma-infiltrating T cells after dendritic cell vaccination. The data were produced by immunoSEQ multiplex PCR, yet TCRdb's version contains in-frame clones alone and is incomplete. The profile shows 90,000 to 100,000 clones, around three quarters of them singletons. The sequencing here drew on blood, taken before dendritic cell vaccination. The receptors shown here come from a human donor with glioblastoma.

The chain's CDR3 is CASSRGGIGPYNEQFF. DNA of the CDR3: TGCGCCAGCAGCCGGGGCGGGATAGGGCCCTACAATGAGCAGTTCTTC. The chain links TRBV5-1 to TRBJ2-1; a possible D gene is TRBD2 (6 bases). Trimming removed 4 bases at V and 2 bases at J, with 16 bases between. The germline gives CDR1 SGHRS, CDR2 YFSETQ. The CDR3 totals 16 residues.

DNA of the CDR3: TGTGCCAGCAGTGATCAAGGAGGGGCGGCCACTGAAGCTTTCTTT. It codes for CASSDQGGAATEAFF. The chain carries TRBV2 and TRBJ1-1, with D perhaps TRBD1 (5 bases). Trimming stripped 3 bases from V and 4 bases from J, with 15 bases between. The CDR3 sequence is 15 residues long. Germline V lookup: CDR1 SNHLY, CDR2 FYNNEI.

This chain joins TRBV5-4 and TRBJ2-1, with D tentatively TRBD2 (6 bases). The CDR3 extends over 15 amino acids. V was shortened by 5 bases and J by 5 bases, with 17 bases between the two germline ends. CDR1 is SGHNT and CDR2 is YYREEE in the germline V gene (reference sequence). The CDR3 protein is CASSFRLGVNNEQFF. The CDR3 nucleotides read TGTGCCAGCAGTTTCAGACTAGGGGTCAACAATGAGCAGTTCTTC.

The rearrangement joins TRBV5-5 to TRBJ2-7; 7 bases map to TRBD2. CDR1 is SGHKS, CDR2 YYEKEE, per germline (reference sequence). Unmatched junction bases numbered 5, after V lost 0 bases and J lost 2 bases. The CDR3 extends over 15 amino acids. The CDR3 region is CASSLAGGPAYEQYF. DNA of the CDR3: TGTGCCAGCAGCTTGGCGGGGGGTCCCGCCTACGAGCAGTACTTC. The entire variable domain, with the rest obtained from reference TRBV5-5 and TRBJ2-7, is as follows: DAGVTQSPTHLIKTRGQQVTLRCSPISGHKSVSWYQQVLGQGPQFIFQYYEKEERGRGNFPDRFSARQFPNYSSELNVNALLLGDSALYLCASSLAGGPAYEQYFGPGTRLTVT.

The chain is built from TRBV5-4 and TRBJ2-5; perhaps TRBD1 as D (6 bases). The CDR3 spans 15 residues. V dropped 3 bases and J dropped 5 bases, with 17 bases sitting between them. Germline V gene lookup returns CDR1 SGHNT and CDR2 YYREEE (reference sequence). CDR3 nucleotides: TGTGCCAGCAGCTATATACAGGGAAACTGGGAGACCCAGTACTTC. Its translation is CASSYIQGNWETQYF. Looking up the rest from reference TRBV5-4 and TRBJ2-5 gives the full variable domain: ETGVTQSPTHLIKTRGQQVTLRCSSQSGHNTVSWYQQALGQGPQFIFQYYREEENGRGNFPPRFSGLQFPNYSSELNVNALELDDSALYLCASSYIQGNWETQYFGPGTRLLVL.

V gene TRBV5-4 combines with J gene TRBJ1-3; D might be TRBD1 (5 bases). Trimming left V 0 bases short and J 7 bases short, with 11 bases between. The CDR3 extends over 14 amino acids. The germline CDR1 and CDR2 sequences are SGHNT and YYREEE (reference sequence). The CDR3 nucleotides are TGTGCCAGCAGCTTGGGTCAGGGATTGAACACCATATATTTT. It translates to CASSLGQGLNTIYF.

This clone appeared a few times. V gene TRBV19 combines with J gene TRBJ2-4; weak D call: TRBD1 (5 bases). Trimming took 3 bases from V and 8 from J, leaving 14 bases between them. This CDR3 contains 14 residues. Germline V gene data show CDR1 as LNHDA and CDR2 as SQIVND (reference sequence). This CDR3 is CASSIRGRAYIQYF. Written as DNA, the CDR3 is TGTGCCAGTAGTATTCGTGGCAGGGCCTACATTCAGTACTTC. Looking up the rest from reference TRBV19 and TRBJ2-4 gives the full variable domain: DGGITQSPKYLFRKEGQNVTLSCEQNLNHDAMYWYRQDPGQGLRLIYYSQIVNDFQKGDIAEGYSVSREKKESFPLTVTSAQKNPTAFYLCASSIRGRAYIQYFGAGTRLSVL.

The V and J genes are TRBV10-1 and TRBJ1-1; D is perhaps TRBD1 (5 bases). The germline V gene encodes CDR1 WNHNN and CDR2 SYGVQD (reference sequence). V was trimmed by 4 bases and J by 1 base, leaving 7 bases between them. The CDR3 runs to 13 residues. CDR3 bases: TGCGCCAGCAGTGTCCAGGGGAACACTGAAGCTTTCTTT. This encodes CASSVQGNTEAFF.

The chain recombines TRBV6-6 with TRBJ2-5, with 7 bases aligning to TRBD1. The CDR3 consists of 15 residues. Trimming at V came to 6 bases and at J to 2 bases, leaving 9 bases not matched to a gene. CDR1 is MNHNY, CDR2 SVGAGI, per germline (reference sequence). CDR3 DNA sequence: TGTGCCAGCAGACCCCCGACAGGGCAACAAGAGACCCAGTACTTC. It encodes CASRPPTGQQETQYF.

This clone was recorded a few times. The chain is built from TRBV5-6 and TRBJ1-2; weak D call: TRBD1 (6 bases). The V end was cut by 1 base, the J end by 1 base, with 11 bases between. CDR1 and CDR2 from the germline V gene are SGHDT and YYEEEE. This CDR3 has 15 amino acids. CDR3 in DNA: TGTGCCAGCAGCTTGTCCCGGGACATTAACTATGGCTACACCTTC. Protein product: CASSLSRDINYGYTF.

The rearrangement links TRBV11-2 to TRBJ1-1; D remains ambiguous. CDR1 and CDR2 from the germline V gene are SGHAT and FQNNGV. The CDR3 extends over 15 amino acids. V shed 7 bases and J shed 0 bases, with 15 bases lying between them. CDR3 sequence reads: CASTTQRYLNTEAFF. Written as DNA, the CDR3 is TGTGCCAGCACCACTCAGAGGTACTTGAACACTGAAGCTTTCTTT.

CDR3 DNA sequence: TGTGCCAGCAGCTTACTAGGGACACCATATTTTGAAGCTTTCTTT. It yields the protein CASSLLGTPYFEAFF. The V call is TRBV5-4, the J call TRBJ1-1, with TRBD1 as a possible D gene (6 bases). Trimming pared 2 bases from V and 7 bases from J, leaving 18 bases between. This CDR3 region has 15 residues. Looked up from germline, CDR1 is SGHNT and CDR2 is YYREEE (reference sequence).

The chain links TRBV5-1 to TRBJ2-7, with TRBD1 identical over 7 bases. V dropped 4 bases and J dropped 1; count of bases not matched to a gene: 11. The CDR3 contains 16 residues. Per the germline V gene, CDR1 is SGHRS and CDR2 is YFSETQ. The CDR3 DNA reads TGCGCCAGCAGCCGTAACCATAGGGACAGTTCCTACGAGCAGTACTTC. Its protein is CASSRNHRDSSYEQYF. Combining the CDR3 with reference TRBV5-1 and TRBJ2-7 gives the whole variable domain KAGVTQTPRYLIKTRGQQVTLSCSPISGHRSVSWYQQTPGQGLQFLFEYFSETQRNKGNFPGRFSGRQFSNSRSEMNVSTLELGDSALYLCASSRNHRDSSYEQYFGPGTRLTVT.

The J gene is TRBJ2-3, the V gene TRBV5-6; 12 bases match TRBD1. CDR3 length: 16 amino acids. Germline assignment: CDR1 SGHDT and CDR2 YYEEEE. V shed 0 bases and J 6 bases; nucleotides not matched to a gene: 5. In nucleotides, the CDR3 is TGTGCCAGCAGCTTGGCGGGACAGGGGGCTTCGGATACGCAGTATTTT. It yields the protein CASSLAGQGASDTQYF.

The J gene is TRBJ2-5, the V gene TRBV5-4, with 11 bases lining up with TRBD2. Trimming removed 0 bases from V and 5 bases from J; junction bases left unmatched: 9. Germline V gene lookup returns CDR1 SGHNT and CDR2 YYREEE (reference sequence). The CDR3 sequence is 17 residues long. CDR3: CASSLGYSGGARETQYF. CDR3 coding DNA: TGTGCCAGCAGCTTGGGTTATAGCGGGGGGGCCCGGGAGACCCAGTACTTC.

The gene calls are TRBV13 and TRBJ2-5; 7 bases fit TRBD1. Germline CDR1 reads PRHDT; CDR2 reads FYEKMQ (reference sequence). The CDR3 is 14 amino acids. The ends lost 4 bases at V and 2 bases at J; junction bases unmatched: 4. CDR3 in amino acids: CASSSRGQQETQYF. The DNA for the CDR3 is TGTGCCAGCAGCTCAAGGGGGCAACAAGAGACCCAGTACTTC.

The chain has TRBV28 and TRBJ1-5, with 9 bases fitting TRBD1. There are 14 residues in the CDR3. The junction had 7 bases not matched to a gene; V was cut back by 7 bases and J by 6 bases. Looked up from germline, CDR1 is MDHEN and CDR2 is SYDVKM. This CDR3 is CASTSGQGVQPQHF. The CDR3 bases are TGTGCCAGCACCTCGGGACAGGGTGTTCAGCCCCAGCATTTT.

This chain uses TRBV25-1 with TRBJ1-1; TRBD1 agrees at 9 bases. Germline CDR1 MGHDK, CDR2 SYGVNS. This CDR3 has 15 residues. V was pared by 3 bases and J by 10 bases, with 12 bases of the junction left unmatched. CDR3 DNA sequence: TGTGCCAGCAGTGATGTTCCGGGACAGGGTGGTGGAGCTTTCTTT. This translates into CASSDVPGQGGGAFF.

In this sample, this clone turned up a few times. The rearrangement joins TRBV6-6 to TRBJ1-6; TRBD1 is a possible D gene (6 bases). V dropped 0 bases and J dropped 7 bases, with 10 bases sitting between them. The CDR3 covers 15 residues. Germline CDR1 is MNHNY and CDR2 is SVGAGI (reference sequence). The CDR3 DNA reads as TGTGCCAGCAGTTACTCGACAGGATACAATTCACCCCTCCACTTT. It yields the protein CASSYSTGYNSPLHF.

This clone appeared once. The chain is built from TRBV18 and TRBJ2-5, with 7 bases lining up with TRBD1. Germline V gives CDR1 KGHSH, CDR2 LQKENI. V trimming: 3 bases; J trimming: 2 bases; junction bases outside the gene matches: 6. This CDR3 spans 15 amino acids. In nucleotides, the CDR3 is TGTGCCAGCTCACCCCCTGACAGGGTTCAAGAGACCCAGTACTTC. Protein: CASSPPDRVQETQYF. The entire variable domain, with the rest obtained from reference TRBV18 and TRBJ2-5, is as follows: NAGVMQNPRHLVRRRGQEARLRCSPMKGHSHVYWYRQLPEEGLKFMVYLQKENIIDESGMPKERFSAEFPKEGPSILRIQQVVRGDSAAYFCASSPPDRVQETQYFGPGTRLLVL.

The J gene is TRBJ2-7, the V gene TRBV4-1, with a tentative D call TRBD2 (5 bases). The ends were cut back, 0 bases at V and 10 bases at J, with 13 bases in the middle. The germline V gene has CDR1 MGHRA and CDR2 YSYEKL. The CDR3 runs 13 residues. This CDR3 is CASSQDRRLAQYF. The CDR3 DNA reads TGCGCCAGCAGCCAAGATCGGCGGCTAGCCCAGTACTTC.

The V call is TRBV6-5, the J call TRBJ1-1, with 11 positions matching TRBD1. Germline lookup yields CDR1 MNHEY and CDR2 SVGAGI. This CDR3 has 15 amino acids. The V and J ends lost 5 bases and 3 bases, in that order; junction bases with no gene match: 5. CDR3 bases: TGTGCCAGCAGTGGACAGGGGGCACAAGACACTGAAGCTTTCTTT. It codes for CASSGQGAQDTEAFF.

For the CDR3, the DNA is TGTGCCAGTCGAGCGGATCTAGCCAAAAACATTCAGTACTTC. Translation gives CASRADLAKNIQYF. The J gene is TRBJ2-4, the V gene TRBV7-2; D is perhaps TRBD2 (5 bases). From germline, CDR1 is SGHTA and CDR2 FQGNSA. V was cut by 9 bases and J by 0 bases, with 12 bases left in between. CDR3 length equals 14 residues.

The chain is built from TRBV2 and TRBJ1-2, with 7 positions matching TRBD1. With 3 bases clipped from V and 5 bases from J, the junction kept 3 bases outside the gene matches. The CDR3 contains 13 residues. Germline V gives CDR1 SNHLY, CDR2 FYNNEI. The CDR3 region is CASSESGQYGYTF. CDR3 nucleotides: TGTGCCAGCAGTGAGTCGGGACAGTATGGCTACACCTTC.

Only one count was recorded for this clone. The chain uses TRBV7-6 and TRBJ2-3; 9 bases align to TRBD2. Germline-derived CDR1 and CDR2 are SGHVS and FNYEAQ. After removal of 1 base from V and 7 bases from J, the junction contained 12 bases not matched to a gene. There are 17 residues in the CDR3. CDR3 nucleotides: TGTGCCAGCAGCTTAGGGCCGGGCGGGGGGGTCACGAATACGCAGTATTTT. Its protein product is CASSLGPGGGVTNTQYF. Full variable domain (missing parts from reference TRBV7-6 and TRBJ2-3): GAGVSQSPRYKVTKRGQDVALRCDPISGHVSLYWYRQALGQGPEFLTYFNYEAQQDKSGLPNDRFSAERPEGSISTLTIQRTEQRDSAMYRCASSLGPGGGVTNTQYFGPGTRLTVL.

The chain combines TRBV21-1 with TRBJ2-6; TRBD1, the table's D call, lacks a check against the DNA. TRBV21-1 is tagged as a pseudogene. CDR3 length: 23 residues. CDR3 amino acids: CASSKASFETGVFIFSGANVLTF. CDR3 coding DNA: TGTGCCAGCAGCAAAGCATCTTTTGAGACAGGGGTGTTTATTTTTTCTGGGGCCAACGTCCTGACTTTC.

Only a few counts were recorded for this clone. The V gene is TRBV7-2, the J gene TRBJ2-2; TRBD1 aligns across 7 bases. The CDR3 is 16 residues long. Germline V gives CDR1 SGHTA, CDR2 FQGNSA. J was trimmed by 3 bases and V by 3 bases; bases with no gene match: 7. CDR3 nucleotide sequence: TGTGCCAGCAGCTTGACAGGGCTAATTTACACCGGGGAGCTGTTTTTT. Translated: CASSLTGLIYTGELFF.

The CDR3 DNA follows: TGTGCCAGCAGGGGTGACATGCGCGAGCAGTACTTC. Protein sequence: CASRGDMREQYF. This chain connects TRBV2 to TRBJ2-5; D is undetermined. The DNA end lines up better with TRBJ2-7; the J call may be wrong. CDR3 length: 12 amino acids. The germline V gene has CDR1 SNHLY and CDR2 FYNNEI.

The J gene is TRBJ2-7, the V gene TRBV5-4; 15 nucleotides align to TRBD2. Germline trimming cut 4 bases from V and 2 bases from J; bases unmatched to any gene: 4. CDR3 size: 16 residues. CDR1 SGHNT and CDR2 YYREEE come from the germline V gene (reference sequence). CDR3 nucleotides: TGTGCCAGCAGCCTAGGGACTAGCGGGAGGACCTACGAGCAGTACTTC. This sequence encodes CASSLGTSGRTYEQYF.

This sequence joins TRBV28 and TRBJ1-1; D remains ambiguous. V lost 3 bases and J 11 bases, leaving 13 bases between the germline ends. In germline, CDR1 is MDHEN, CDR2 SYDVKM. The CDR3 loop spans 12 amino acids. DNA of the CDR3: TGTGCCAGCAGTTTTGAGTACGGGAACGCTTTCTTT. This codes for CASSFEYGNAFF.

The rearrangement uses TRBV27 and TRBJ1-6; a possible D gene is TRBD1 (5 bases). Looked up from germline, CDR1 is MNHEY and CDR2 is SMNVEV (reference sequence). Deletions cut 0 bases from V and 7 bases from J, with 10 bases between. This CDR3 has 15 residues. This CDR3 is CASSLSAGWNSPLHF. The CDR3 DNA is TGTGCCAGCAGTTTATCGGCAGGGTGGAATTCACCCCTCCACTTT.

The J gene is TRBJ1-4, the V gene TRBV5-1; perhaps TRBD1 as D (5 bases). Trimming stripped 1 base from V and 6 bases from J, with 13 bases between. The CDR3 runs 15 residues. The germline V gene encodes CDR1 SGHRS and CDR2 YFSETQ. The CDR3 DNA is TGCGCCAGCAGCTTGTCGGGGGGACTCCATGAAAAACTGTTTTTT. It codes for CASSLSGGLHEKLFF.